This T cell receptor (beta chain) was obtained from a study of CD8 T cells in ankylosing spondylitis. Regarding the study as a whole: It appeared that ankylosing spondylitis blood was characterized by a TCR beta motif of fewer than 10 highly homologous variants.

Using its own MiXCR run on the 5' RACE reads, TCRdb lists one record per CDR3 protein. This sample yields 250,000 to 350,000 distinct CDR3 sequences, of which around 20% are seen a single time; 7.8% belongs to the top ten. Germline values: CDR1 SGHRS, CDR2 YFSETQ. This CDR3 is 14 amino acids long. V lost 3 bases to trimming and J lost 3 bases, with 12 bases between them. This clonotype was picked up a small number of times. Its specificity is unknown. V usage is TRBV5-1 and J usage is TRBJ1-1; D not certain. Sequenced input: blood, either unsorted or a sorted T cell fraction (not recorded which). This sequence was found in a male donor with ankylosing spondylitis or in good health (not recorded which). The CDR3 reads CASSSGGQHTEAFF. In nucleotides, the CDR3 is TGCGCCAGCAGCTCTGGTGGGCAGCACACTGAAGCTTTCTTT.